This is a list of T cell receptor beta chains from one sample in a study of blood T cell repertoires in COVID-19. Here immunoSEQ multiplex PCR was the method, and the copy in TCRdb shows in-frame clones only, minus some. The sample has approximately 330,000 clones, about 86% seen once. The source material was PBMCs or T cells enriched from blood (not recorded which). The receptor source for this set is a woman in her 40s with acute COVID-19. Each CDR3 is given with its conserved first and last residue. Fields, in order: D gene, V gene, clone size, J gene, CDR3 DNA, CDR3 protein. D genes are given only for firm matches. Expanded clones are given a class, and other clones once, few, many or no size at all.

-,TRBV11-2,once,TRBJ2-3,TGTGCCAGCAGCTTACGGGGCACAGATACGCAGTATTTT,CASSLRGTDTQYF
TRBD1,TRBV19,-,TRBJ1-1,TGTGCCAGTAGTACCCAGGGGGTGGGCACTGAAGCTTTCTTT,CASSTQGVGTEAFF
TRBD1,TRBV19,-,TRBJ1-5,TGTGCCAGTAGTATGTCAGGGGGCTTTAGTCAGCCCCAGCATTTT,CASSMSGGFSQPQHF
-,TRBV27,-,TRBJ1-2,TGTGCCAGCAGTTTCCACAGCTCTAATGGCTACACCTTC,CASSFHSSNGYTF
TRBD1,TRBV7-9,-,TRBJ2-1,TGTGCCAGCAGCAAAGGACAGGTCGTACTCAATGAGCAGTTCTTC,CASSKGQVVLNEQFF
TRBD2,TRBV29-1,-,TRBJ2-7,TGCAGCGTCGGACTAGCGAAGGAGCAGTACTTC,CSVGLAKEQYF
TRBD1,TRBV27,-,TRBJ1-1,TGTGCCAGCAGTTTAGGACAGGGGGCAGTCACTGAAGCTTTCTTT,CASSLGQGAVTEAFF
TRBD1,TRBV5-1,-,TRBJ1-2,TGCGCCAGCAGCTTGGCTGGGACAGGGGGGTTTGGCTACACCTTC,CASSLAGTGGFGYTF
-,TRBV6-6,once,TRBJ1-5,TGTGCCAGCAGGTGGACTTCTGAATTGCATTTT,CASRWTSELHF
-,TRBV11-3,-,TRBJ1-2,TGTGCCAGCAGCTCCGCAGGGAACTATGGCTACACCTTC,CASSSAGNYGYTF
-,TRBV19,-,TRBJ2-3,TGTGCCAGTAGTATAGGATGGCAGACAAGCACAGATACGCAGTATTTT,CASSIGWQTSTDTQYF
TRBD1,TRBV7-2,-,TRBJ1-5,TGTGCCAGCAGCTGGACAGGGAAACCTAATCAGCCCCAGCATTTT,CASSWTGKPNQPQHF
TRBD1,TRBV29-1,-,TRBJ2-1,TGCAGCGTTCCCGACAGGGGGCCGAATGAGCAGTTCTTC,CSVPDRGPNEQFF
-,TRBV5-1,-,TRBJ1-4,TGCGCCAGCAGCTTGGCAGGGGTTAATGAAAAACTGTTTTTT,CASSLAGVNEKLFF
-,TRBV5-1,many,TRBJ1-1,TGCGCCAGCAGCTTGCAAGGGGTTGGGACTGAAGCTTTCTTT,CASSLQGVGTEAFF
TRBD1,TRBV2,-,TRBJ2-1,TGTGCCAGCAGGGAGGGACAGGATTTATACAATGAGCAGTTCTTC,CASREGQDLYNEQFF
TRBD1,TRBV25-1,-,TRBJ2-5,TGTGCCAGCCCTACCGGACAGGGAGTTCAAGAGACCCAGTACTTC,CASPTGQGVQETQYF
-,TRBV6-5,once,TRBJ2-1,TGTGCCAGCAGCGTCCTGCAGGGTACAGTCAATGAGCAGTTCTTC,CASSVLQGTVNEQFF
-,TRBV27,-,TRBJ2-7,TGTGCCAGCAGTCCCCGGAGGGTTTCAGACGAGCAGTACTTC,CASSPRRVSDEQYF
TRBD2,TRBV25-1,-,TRBJ2-7,TGTGCCAGCAGTGATACTAGCGGGAGCTACGAGCAGTACTTC,CASSDTSGSYEQYF
TRBD1,TRBV6-5,-,TRBJ1-6,TGTGCCAGCACCATTACGGAACAGGGGGGGGTTCCCCTCCACTTT,CASTITEQGGVPLHF
TRBD1,TRBV19,-,TRBJ1-5,TGTGCCAGTAAACTATTAGGACAGGGCAATCAGCCCCAGCATTTT,CASKLLGQGNQPQHF
TRBD2,TRBV28,-,TRBJ2-7,TGTGCCAGCAGAGACGGGCTAGCGGGACCCTACGAGCAGTACTTC,CASRDGLAGPYEQYF
TRBD1,TRBV9,-,TRBJ1-1,TGTGCCAGCAGCGCGGACAGGGGTTTGACTGAAGCTTTCTTT,CASSADRGLTEAFF
-,TRBV15,-,TRBJ1-1,TGTGCCACCAGCAGAGAGTCAGGGATTAACACTGAAGCTTTCTTT,CATSRESGINTEAFF
-,TRBV19,few,TRBJ1-5,TGTGCCAGTAGTATACCGGGAGTGGGCAATCAGCCCCAGCATTTT,CASSIPGVGNQPQHF
-,TRBV4-3,-,TRBJ2-3,TGCGCCAGCAGCCAAGATCCGGGGTTTAGCACAGATACGCAGTATTTT,CASSQDPGFSTDTQYF
TRBD1,TRBV3-1/TRBV3-2,-,TRBJ1-2,TGTGCCAGCAGCCCTAGGACAGGCTATGGCTACACCTTC,CASSPRTGYGYTF
TRBD1,TRBV6-5,many,TRBJ1-4,TGTGCCAGTAGGGACAGGCGGGGTGAAAAACTGTTTTTT,CASRDRRGEKLFF